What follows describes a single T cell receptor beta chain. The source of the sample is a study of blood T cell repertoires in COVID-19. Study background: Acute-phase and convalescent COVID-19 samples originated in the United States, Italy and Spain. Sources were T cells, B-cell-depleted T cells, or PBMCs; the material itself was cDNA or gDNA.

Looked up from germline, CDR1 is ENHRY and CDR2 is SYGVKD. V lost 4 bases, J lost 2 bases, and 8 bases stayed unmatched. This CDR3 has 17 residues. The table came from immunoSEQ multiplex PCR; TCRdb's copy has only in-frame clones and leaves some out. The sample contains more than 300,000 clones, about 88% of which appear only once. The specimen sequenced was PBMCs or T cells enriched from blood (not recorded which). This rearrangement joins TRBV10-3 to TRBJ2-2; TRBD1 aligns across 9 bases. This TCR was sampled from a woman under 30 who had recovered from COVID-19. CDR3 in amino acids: CAISGTGVRGNTGELFF. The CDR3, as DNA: TGTGCCATCAGTGGGACAGGGGTACGTGGTAACACCGGGGAGCTGTTTTTT.